The 4 T cell receptor beta chains presented below share a single source sample, sequenced in a study of OX40 agonist ivuxolimab in advanced cancers. The data were produced by immunoSEQ multiplex PCR, yet TCRdb's version contains in-frame clones alone and is incomplete. The data show about 84,000 clones, 94% seen once. This specimen consisted of CD4+ or CD8+ T cells sorted from blood, obtained in a trial of the OX40 agonist ivuxolimab. The receptors originated from an adult with an advanced solid tumor such as melanoma, head and neck, liver or kidney cancer.

The chain employs TRBV18 and TRBJ2-1; the match to TRBD2 covers 10 bases. This CDR3 is built from 19 residues. Trimming took 3 bases from V and 3 from J; bases not matched to a gene: 14. In germline, CDR1 is KGHSH, CDR2 LQKENI. CDR3 in amino acids: CASSPKELAGSTGYNEQFF. The DNA for the CDR3 is TGTGCCAGCTCACCGAAGGAACTAGCGGGATCTACGGGCTACAATGAGCAGTTCTTC.

The V call is TRBV6-4, the J call TRBJ2-5; possibly TRBD2 for D (6 bases). The germline V gene encodes CDR1 MRHNA and CDR2 SNTAGT. V shed 3 bases and J shed 7 bases, with 12 bases lying between them. The CDR3 consists of 13 residues. The CDR3 DNA reads as TGTGCCAGCAGTGATTCGGCGGGGCGGACCCAGTACTTC. Translated: CASSDSAGRTQYF.

Only one count was recorded for this clone. The V call is TRBV29-1, the J call TRBJ2-1; 10 bases are shared with TRBD2. The CDR3 runs 17 residues. The germline V gene encodes CDR1 SQVTM and CDR2 ANQGSEA. V shed 3 bases, J shed 2 bases, and the junction held 10 bases outside the gene matches. CDR3 nucleotides: TGCAGCGTTGAGGACCCTCAAGCGGGAGGGCCCTACAATGAGCAGTTCTTC. It translates to CSVEDPQAGGPYNEQFF.

This clone was picked up one time. The CDR3 DNA is TGTGCCAGCAGCCACACGGGGGGTAGCACAGATACGCAGTATTTT. It encodes CASSHTGGSTDTQYF. The gene calls are TRBV7-9 and TRBJ2-3; 7 nucleotides agree with TRBD2. V was pared by 5 bases and J by 0 bases, with 5 bases of the junction left unmatched. The CDR3 contains 15 residues. Germline CDR1 SEHNR, CDR2 FQNEAQ (reference sequence).